These 13 T cell receptor beta chains originate from one sample sequenced in a study of glioma-infiltrating T cells after dendritic cell vaccination. Regarding time point: after dendritic cell vaccination, including at tumor progression/relapse. TCRdb's table, derived via immunoSEQ multiplex PCR, lists solely in-frame clones and lacks some. The table shows 90,000 or so clones, with more than 80% occurring only once. The specimen was blood, collected after dendritic cell vaccination. The receptors were gathered from a human donor with glioblastoma.

The V gene is TRBV11-2, the J gene TRBJ1-3; D is uncertain. Germline values: CDR1 SGHAT, CDR2 FQNNGV. CDR3 length: 15 residues. V was pared by 5 bases and J by 2 bases, with 13 bases between. CDR3 residues: CASSPTGGAGNTIYF. The CDR3 DNA reads as TGTGCCAGCAGCCCCACCGGAGGAGCTGGAAACACCATATATTTT.

The J gene is TRBJ1-4, the V gene TRBV21-1. TRBV21-1 is recorded as a pseudogene. The CDR3 consists of 17 residues. The CDR3 nucleotides are TGTGCCAGCAGCGTATGGATAATCGGGGCAACTAATGAAAAACTGTTTTTT. Translating it yields CASSVWIIGATNEKLFF.

The chain couples TRBV5-4 to TRBJ2-1, with a possible D match to TRBD2 (6 bases). The germline CDR1 and CDR2 sequences are SGHNT and YYREEE (reference sequence). CDR3 length: 16 residues. Trimming pared 3 bases from V and 1 base from J, leaving 14 bases between. The CDR3 sequence is CASSSSGSGSYNEQFF. The CDR3 DNA sequence: TGTGCCAGCAGCTCCTCGGGTAGCGGTTCCTACAATGAGCAGTTCTTC.

Here the CDR3 DNA reads TGTGCCAGCAGCTTAGGTTGGACGCGGGGGGTAGTTGAGCAGTTCTTC. Protein product: CASSLGWTRGVVEQFF. V is TRBV7-2 and J is TRBJ2-1; 8 bases are a match to TRBD2. V shed 1 base and J 9 bases; nucleotides not matched to a gene: 11. This CDR3 is 16 amino acids long. CDR1 and CDR2 from the germline V gene are SGHTA and FQGNSA.

The V call is TRBV7-9, the J call TRBJ1-5, with TRBD1 identical over 12 bases. Germline V gives CDR1 SEHNR, CDR2 FQNEAQ (reference sequence). The CDR3 loop spans 16 amino acids. Unmatched junction bases numbered 6, after V lost 3 bases and J lost 6 bases. CDR3 protein: CASSFGDRGLSQPQHF. CDR3 sequence (DNA): TGTGCCAGCAGCTTTGGGGACAGGGGGCTGAGTCAGCCCCAGCATTTT.

The rearrangement joins TRBV6-1 to TRBJ2-1, with D perhaps matching TRBD2 (5 bases). Trimming removed 4 bases from V and 8 bases from J, with 9 bases in between. Germline V gene data show CDR1 as MNHNS and CDR2 as SASEGT. This CDR3 is 12 amino acids long. This CDR3 is CASSGRIHEQFF. The CDR3 bases are TGTGCCAGCAGTGGGAGGATCCATGAGCAGTTCTTC.

The V gene is TRBV18, the J gene TRBJ2-7, with D tentatively TRBD2 (6 bases). CDR3 size: 15 residues. V was cut by 3 bases and J by 2 bases, with 14 bases left in between. Germline CDR1 reads KGHSH; CDR2 reads LQKENI. In DNA form, the CDR3 reads TGTGCCAGCTCACCGAACCCGGGAGTCACCTACGAGCAGTACGTC. Translating it yields CASSPNPGVTYEQYV.

For this clone: Other DNA sequences in this sample translate to the same CDR3. The chain carries TRBV10-3 and TRBJ2-2, with TRBD1 as a possible D gene (5 bases). The V gene lost 7 bases and the J gene lost 2 bases, with 11 bases spanning the gap. The CDR3 is made up of 14 amino acids. Germline CDR1 and CDR2: ENHRY and SYGVKD. CDR3 DNA sequence: TGTGCCATCACGTGGGGCCCAAACACCGGGGAGCTGTTTTTT. Protein product: CAITWGPNTGELFF.

This sequence joins TRBV5-1 and TRBJ2-1; 9 nucleotides agree with TRBD2. Losses at the gene ends were 8 bases for V and 6 bases for J; bases not matched to a gene: 9. The CDR3 covers 14 residues. The germline V gene has CDR1 SGHRS and CDR2 YFSETQ. CDR3 region: CASDPSGRTNEQFF. The DNA for the CDR3 is TGCGCCAGTGACCCCAGCGGGAGGACCAATGAGCAGTTCTTC.

This clone was counted once. This chain uses TRBV18 with TRBJ2-3; the D gene is possibly TRBD2 (6 bases). The CDR3 is made up of 15 amino acids. V was pared by 3 bases and J by 2 bases, with 12 bases between. Germline V gives CDR1 KGHSH, CDR2 LQKENI. The CDR3 nucleotides are TGTGCCAGCTCACCTCCTGGACTATACACAGATACGCAGTATTTT. It codes for CASSPPGLYTDTQYF.

This clone has just one count. The chain links TRBV19 to TRBJ1-2; D gene uncertain. Trimming cost V 5 bases and J 8 bases, with 15 bases left between them. CDR3 length equals 13 residues. Germline-derived CDR1 and CDR2 are LNHDA and SQIVND (reference sequence). This CDR3 is CASSPRYSGGYTF. The CDR3 coding sequence is TGTGCCAGTAGTCCCCGATATTCTGGCGGCTACACCTTC.

This chain joins TRBV9 and TRBJ2-3; a possible D gene is TRBD1 (6 bases). CDR3 size: 15 residues. CDR1 and CDR2 from the germline V gene are SGDLS and YYNGEE. V lost 4 bases to trimming and J lost 2 bases, with 14 bases between them. The DNA for the CDR3 is TGTGCCAGCAGCCCCCGAGGACAGCCCACAGATACGCAGTATTTT. Its translation: CASSPRGQPTDTQYF. The full variable domain, its missing parts supplied by reference TRBV9 and TRBJ2-3, is DSGVTQTPKHLITATGQRVTLRCSPRSGDLSVYWYQQSLDQGLQFLIQYYNGEERAKGNILERFSAQQFPDLHSELNLSSLELGDSALYFCASSPRGQPTDTQYFGPGTRLTVL.

A word on this clone: No DNA is shown, since the ends of the CDR3 on it are uncertain; the CDR3 is the one TCRdb lists. The chain employs TRBV6-1 and TRBJ2-5; the D segment call TRBD2 is taken from the table without a DNA check. A total of 14 residues make up the CDR3, ends included. CDR1 is MNHNS, CDR2 SASEGT, per germline. The CDR3 loop reads CATSGRGFQETQYF.